These 8 T cell receptor beta chains originate from one sample sequenced in a study of identical twins. TCRdb processed the 5' RACE reads anew with MiXCR; each CDR3 protein has one entry. Counted here are fewer than 250,000 distinct CDR3 sequences, approximately 9% occurring once; the ten biggest clones make up about 5.2%. The sequencing input was memory (CD45RO+) T cells sorted from blood. Receptors were obtained from a woman aged 18 to 35 in good health.

The chain carries TRBV6-2 or TRBV6-3 and TRBJ2-1; the D is unclear. V was cut by 4 bases and J by 9 bases, with 13 bases left in between. Germline V lookup: CDR1 MNHEY, CDR2 SVGEGT. This CDR3 is 13 amino acids long. This CDR3 is CASSFGQLGEQFF. The CDR3 DNA follows: TGTGCCAGCAGTTTTGGCCAATTAGGTGAGCAGTTCTTC.

The chain is built from TRBV20-1 and TRBJ1-2; no firm D call. The V gene lost 5 bases and the J gene lost 8 bases, with 9 bases spanning the gap. From germline, CDR1 is DFQATT and CDR2 SNEGSKA (reference sequence). CDR3 length: 10 amino acids. The CDR3 sequence is CSALRFGYTF. The CDR3 nucleotides are TGCAGTGCTTTGAGGTTCGGCTACACCTTC.

This clonotype turned up a few times. The chain joins TRBV11-2 to TRBJ1-2, with 10 bases matching TRBD1. V was clipped by 0 bases and J by 3 bases; unmatched bases: 1. The germline V gene encodes CDR1 SGHAT and CDR2 FQNNGV. CDR3 length equals 15 residues. The DNA for the CDR3 is TGTGCCAGCAGCTTAGAGGGACAGGGGTACTATGGCTACACCTTC. It specifies CASSLEGQGYYGYTF. The full variable domain, its missing parts supplied by reference TRBV11-2 and TRBJ1-2, is EAGVAQSPRYKIIEKRQSVAFWCNPISGHATLYWYQQILGQGPKLLIQFQNNGVVDDSQLPKDRFSAERLKGVDSTLKIQPAKLEDSAVYLCASSLEGQGYYGYTFGSGTRLTVV.

The chain links TRBV7-2 to TRBJ2-3, with 7 bases that match TRBD1. Germline V gene data show CDR1 as SGHTA and CDR2 as FQGNSA. This CDR3 contains 14 residues. Trimming cost V 5 bases and J 9 bases; bases outside gene matches: 11. The CDR3, as DNA: TGTGCCAGCAGCCAAGGACAGGCGATAGGGACGCAGTATTTT. This gives the protein CASSQGQAIGTQYF.

This clonotype was seen at least ten times. The chain has TRBV10-2 and TRBJ2-6, with D uncertain. The CDR3 sequence is 13 residues long. V was clipped by 3 bases and J by 2 bases, with 2 bases between them. The V gene's germline CDR1 is WSHSY and CDR2 SAAADI. The CDR3 bases are TGCGCCAGCAGTGAAGCTGGGGCCAACGTCCTGACTTTC. Its translation is CASSEAGANVLTF.

This clonotype occurred many times. The chain has TRBV15 and TRBJ2-5; 12 nucleotides align to TRBD2. The junction had 11 bases not matched to a gene; V was cut back by 5 bases and J by 1 base. The CDR3 loop spans 18 amino acids. Looked up from germline, CDR1 is LNHNV and CDR2 is YYDKDF (reference sequence). CDR3 sequence reads: CATSSHRLAGALQETQYF. As DNA, the CDR3 is TGTGCCACCAGCTCCCACAGACTAGCGGGGGCGCTCCAAGAGACCCAGTACTTC.

This chain links TRBV7-2 with TRBJ2-5, with 11 bases lining up with TRBD2. The CDR3 length is 17 residues. V lost 3 bases and J lost 5; bases outside the gene matches: 11. The germline CDR1 and CDR2 sequences are SGHTA and FQGNSA. The CDR3 coding sequence is TGTGCCAGCAGCTTGATTAGCGGGAGGGGAGTTGTCGAGACCCAGTACTTC. Translating it yields CASSLISGRGVVETQYF.

V is TRBV7-9 and J is TRBJ1-4; perhaps TRBD1 as D (5 bases). Germline V gene lookup returns CDR1 SEHNR and CDR2 FQNEAQ (reference sequence). V was clipped by 1 base and J by 2 bases, with 8 bases between them. CDR3 length: 15 residues. In nucleotides, the CDR3 is TGTGCCAGCAGCTTAGTACCAGGGACTAATGAAAAACTGTTTTTT. It codes for CASSLVPGTNEKLFF. The complete variable domain, with remaining parts taken from reference TRBV7-9 and TRBJ1-4, reads DTGVSQNPRHKITKRGQNVTFRCDPISEHNRLYWYRQTLGQGPEFLTYFQNEAQLEKSRLLSDRFSAERPKGSFSTLEIQRTEQGDSAMYLCASSLVPGTNEKLFFGSGTQLSVL.